Detailed here is one T cell receptor (beta chain). Its antigen is unknown. The data are from a study of T cell responses to AZD1222 COVID-19 vaccine. The study, taken as a whole, reports: Across spike, vaccine-associated CD4 TCRs were found, dominant at 160-218 and 743-854. Donors were mostly white British, more females; clonal diversity possibly underestimated.

Germline values: CDR1 LNHDA, CDR2 SQIVND (reference sequence). V shed 5 bases and J shed 0 bases, with 13 bases lying between them. The CDR3 extends over 15 amino acids. The method was immunoSEQ multiplex PCR; TCRdb's version includes in-frame clones alone and lacks a portion of them. The repertoire includes 120,000 or so clones, 80% to 90% of them detected once, and approximately 5.4% sits in the top ten. The V call is TRBV19, the J call TRBJ1-2, with D possibly matching TRBD1 (5 bases). Sequenced here: peripheral blood, sampled on day 0 of AZD1222 vaccination. The source is an adult in good health. CDR3 protein: CASSVLLTANYGYTF. The DNA of the CDR3 is TGTGCCAGTAGTGTTCTCCTGACAGCTAACTATGGCTACACCTTC.